This T cell receptor (beta chain) appears in the sequencing data of a study of spatial heterogeneity in lung cancer. Documented time point: sample taken at primary tumor resection. Whole RNA, isolated from tumor, nontumor lung or frozen PBMC, was sequenced without prior sorting. The donor population consisted of over 55 patients with untreated, early-stage non-small cell lung cancer. Points from the study as a whole: Blood contained ubiquitous expanded tumor TCRs more at resection than at follow-up.

CDR3 size: 17 residues. CDR1 is SGHVS and CDR2 is FQNEAQ in the germline V gene. The V segment lost 5 bases and the J segment 0 bases; nucleotides outside the gene matches: 11. TCRdb ran MiXCR on the 5' RACE reads and lists one entry per CDR3 protein. Seen here are 40,000 to 50,000 distinct CDR3 sequences, roughly 7.6% observed once, and the top ten hold approximately 13%. About this clonotype itself: The antigen is not known.

Source: PBMCs, taken at surgery. V is TRBV7-8 and J is TRBJ1-1; 8 bases align to TRBD1. The sequence was obtained from a female donor with early-stage non-small cell lung cancer. The CDR3 DNA is TGTGCCAGCAGCCTTGGGACAGGCTCCTTCATGAACACTGAAGCTTTCTTT. Translation: CASSLGTGSFMNTEAFF. The full variable domain, completed using reference TRBV7-8 and TRBJ1-1, is GAGVSQSPRYKVAKRGQDVALRCDPISGHVSLFWYQQALGQGPEFLTYFQNEAQLDKSGLPSDRFFAERPEGSVSTLKIQRTQQEDSAVYLCASSLGTGSFMNTEAFFGQGTRLTVV.